Given below is one T cell receptor (beta chain) in context. The table came from immunoSEQ multiplex PCR; TCRdb's copy has only in-frame clones and leaves some out. The table has some 130,000 clones, about 93% seen once. This sample is part of a study of control samples from healthy donors and cancer patients. Sample: blood. This TCR was sampled from a man aged 40-49 years in good health.

CDR3 residues: CASKTGGRNEQYF. The CDR3 DNA is TGTGCCAGCAAGACAGGGGGCCGGAACGAGCAGTACTTC. This chain connects TRBV7-2 to TRBJ2-7, with 10 bases fitting TRBD1. V lost 7 bases, J lost 5 bases, and 5 bases stayed unmatched. The CDR3 runs to 13 residues. Germline values: CDR1 SGHTA, CDR2 FQGNSA.